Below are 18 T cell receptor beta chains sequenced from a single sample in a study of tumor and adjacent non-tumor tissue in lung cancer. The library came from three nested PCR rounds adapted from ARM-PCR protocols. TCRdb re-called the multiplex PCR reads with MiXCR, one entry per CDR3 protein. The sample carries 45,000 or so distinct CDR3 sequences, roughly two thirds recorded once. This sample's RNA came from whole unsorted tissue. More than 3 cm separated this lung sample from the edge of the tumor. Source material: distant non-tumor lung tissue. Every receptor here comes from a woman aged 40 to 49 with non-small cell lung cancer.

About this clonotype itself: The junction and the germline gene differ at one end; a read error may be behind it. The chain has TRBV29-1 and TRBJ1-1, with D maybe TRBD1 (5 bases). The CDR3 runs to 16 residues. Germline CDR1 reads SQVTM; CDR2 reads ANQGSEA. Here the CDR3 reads CIVGDLPGGCGAEAFF. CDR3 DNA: TGCATCGTTGGAGACCTTCCCGGGGGGTGCGGGGCTGAAGCTTTCTTT.

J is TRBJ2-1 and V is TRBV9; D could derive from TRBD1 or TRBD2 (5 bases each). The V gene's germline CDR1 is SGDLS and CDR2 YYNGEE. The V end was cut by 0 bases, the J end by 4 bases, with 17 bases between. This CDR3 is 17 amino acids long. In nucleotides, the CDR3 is TGTGCCAGCAGCGTAGGGCTGGGCAGTGGGGGTTACAATGAGCAGTTCTTC. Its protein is CASSVGLGSGGYNEQFF.

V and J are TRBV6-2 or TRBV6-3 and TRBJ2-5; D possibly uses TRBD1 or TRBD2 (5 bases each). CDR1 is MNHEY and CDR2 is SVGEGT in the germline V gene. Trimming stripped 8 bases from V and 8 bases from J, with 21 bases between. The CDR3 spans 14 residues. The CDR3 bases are TGTGCCAGCGTGAGGGGAACCGACCTTGAAACCCAGTACTTC. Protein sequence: CASVRGTDLETQYF.

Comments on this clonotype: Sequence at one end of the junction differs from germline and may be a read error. The CDR3 region has the DNA TGCAGTGCGAAACCAGCGGGAGGGAGCACAGATACGCATTATTTT. It specifies CSAKPAGGSTDTHYF. The chain carries TRBV20-1 and TRBJ2-3; 10 positions agree with TRBD2. Germline V CDR1 and CDR2: DFQATT, SNEGSKA (reference sequence). The CDR3 contains 15 residues.

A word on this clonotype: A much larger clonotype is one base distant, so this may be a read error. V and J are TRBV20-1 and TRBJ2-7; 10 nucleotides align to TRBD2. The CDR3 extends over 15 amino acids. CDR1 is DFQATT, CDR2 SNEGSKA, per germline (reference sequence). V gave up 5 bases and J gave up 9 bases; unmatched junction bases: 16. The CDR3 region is CSAQKPGTSAHGQYF. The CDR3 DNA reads TGCAGTGCTCAAAAGCCCGGGACTAGCGCCCACGGGCAGTACTTC.

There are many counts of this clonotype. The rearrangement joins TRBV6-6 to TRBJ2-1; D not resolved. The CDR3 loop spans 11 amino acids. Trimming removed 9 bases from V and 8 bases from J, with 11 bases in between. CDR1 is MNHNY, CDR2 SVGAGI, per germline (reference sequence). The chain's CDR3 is CASSPRYEQFF. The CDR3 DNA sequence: TGTGCCAGTAGCCCCCGTTATGAGCAGTTCTTC.

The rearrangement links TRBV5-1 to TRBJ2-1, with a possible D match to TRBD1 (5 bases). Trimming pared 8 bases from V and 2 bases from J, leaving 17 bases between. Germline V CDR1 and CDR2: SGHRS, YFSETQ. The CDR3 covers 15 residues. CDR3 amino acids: CARSPGQIPYNEQFF. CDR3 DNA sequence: TGCGCCAGGAGCCCAGGGCAGATACCCTACAATGAGCAGTTCTTC. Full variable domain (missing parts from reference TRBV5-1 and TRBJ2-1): KAGVTQTPRYLIKTRGQQVTLSCSPISGHRSVSWYQQTPGQGLQFLFEYFSETQRNKGNFPGRFSGRQFSNSRSEMNVSTLELGDSALYLCARSPGQIPYNEQFFGPGTRLTVL.

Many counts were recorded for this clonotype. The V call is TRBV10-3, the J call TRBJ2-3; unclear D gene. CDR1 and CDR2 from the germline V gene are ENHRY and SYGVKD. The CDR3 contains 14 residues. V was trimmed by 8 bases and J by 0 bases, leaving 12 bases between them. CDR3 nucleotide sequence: TGTGCCATCCGCGGTAAGCCTAGCACAGATACGCAGTATTTT. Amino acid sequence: CAIRGKPSTDTQYF.

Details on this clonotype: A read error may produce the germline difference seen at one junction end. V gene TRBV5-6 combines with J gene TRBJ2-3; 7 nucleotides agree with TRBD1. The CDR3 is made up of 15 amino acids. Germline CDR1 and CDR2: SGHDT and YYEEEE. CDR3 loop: CASSWGQISTDTQYF. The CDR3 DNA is TGTGCTAGCAGCTGGGGACAGATTAGCACAGATACGCAGTATTTT.

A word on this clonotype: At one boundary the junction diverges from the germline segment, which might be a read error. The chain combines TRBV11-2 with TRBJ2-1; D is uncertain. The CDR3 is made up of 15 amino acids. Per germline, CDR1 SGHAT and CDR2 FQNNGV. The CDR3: CASSLARTVRNEHFF. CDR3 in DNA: TGTGCCAGCAGCTTAGCCAGGACCGTCCGGAATGAGCATTTCTTC.

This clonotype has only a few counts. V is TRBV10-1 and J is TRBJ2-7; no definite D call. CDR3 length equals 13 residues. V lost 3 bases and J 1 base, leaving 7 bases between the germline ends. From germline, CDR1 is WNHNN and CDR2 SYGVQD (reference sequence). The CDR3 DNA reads TGCGCCAGCAGTGAAGGGTCTTCCTACGAGCAGTACTTC. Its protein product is CASSEGSSYEQYF.

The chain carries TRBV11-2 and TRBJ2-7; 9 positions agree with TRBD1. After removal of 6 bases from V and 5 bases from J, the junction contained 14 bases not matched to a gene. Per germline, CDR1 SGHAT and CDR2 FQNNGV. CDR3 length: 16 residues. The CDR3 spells CASSYSRDRDWNEQYF. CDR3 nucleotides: TGTGCCAGCAGTTATTCCCGGGACAGGGACTGGAACGAGCAGTACTTC.

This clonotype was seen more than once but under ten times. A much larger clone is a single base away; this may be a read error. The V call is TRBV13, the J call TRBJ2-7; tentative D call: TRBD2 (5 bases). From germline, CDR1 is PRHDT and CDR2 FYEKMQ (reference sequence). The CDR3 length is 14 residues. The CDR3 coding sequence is TGTGCCAGCAGCTTAGGGAGGGTTTTGTCCGAGCAGTGCTTC. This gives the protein CASSLGRVLSEQCF.

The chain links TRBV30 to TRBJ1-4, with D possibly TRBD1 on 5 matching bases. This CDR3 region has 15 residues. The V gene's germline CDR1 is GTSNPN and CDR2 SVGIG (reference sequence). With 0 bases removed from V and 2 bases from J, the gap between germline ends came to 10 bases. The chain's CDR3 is CAWSVLGGTNEKLFF. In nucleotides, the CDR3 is TGTGCCTGGAGTGTACTTGGGGGGACTAATGAAAAACTGTTTTTT.

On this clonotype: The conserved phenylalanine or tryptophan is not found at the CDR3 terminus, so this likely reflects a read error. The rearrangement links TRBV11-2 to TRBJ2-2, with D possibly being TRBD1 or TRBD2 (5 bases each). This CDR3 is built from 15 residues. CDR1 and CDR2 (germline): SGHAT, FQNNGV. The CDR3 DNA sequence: TGTGACAGCGGACACCACCCTGAACCCACCGGGGAGCTGTTTTCT. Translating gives CDSGHHPEPTGELFS.

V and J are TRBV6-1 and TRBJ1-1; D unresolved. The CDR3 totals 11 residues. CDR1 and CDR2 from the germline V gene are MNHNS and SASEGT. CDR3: CASGMAWEAFF. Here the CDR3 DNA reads TGTGCTAGCGGAATGGCATGGGAAGCTTTCTTT.

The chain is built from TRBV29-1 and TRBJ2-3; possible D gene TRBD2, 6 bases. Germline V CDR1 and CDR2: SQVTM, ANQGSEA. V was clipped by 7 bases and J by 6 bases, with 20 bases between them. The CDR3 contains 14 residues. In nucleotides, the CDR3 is TGCAGCGCCGCAGGGCGGGATAACACGGATACGCAGTATTTT. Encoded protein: CSAAGRDNTDTQYF.

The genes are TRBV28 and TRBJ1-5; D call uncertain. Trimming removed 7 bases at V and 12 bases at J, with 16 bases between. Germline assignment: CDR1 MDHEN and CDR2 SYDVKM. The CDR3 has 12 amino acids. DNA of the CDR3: TGTGCCAGCACTCCCCCCCGCGGCCTCCAGCATTTT. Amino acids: CASTPPRGLQHF.